These 25 T cell receptor beta chains originate from one sample sequenced in a study of blood T cell repertoires in COVID-19. Method: immunoSEQ multiplex PCR; TCRdb's copy keeps in-frame clones and lacks some. The sample includes about 180,000 clones, 81% seen only once; the top ten take approximately 5.1%. Sequencing input: PBMCs or T cells enriched from blood (not recorded which). The origin of the receptors is a woman aged 40 to 50 with acute COVID-19.

The gene calls are TRBV29-1 and TRBJ1-2; 12 positions match TRBD1. CDR1 is SQVTM, CDR2 ANQGSEA, per germline. There are 12 residues in the CDR3. After removal of 7 bases from V and 7 bases from J, the junction contained 4 bases not matched to a gene. The CDR3 DNA is TGCAGCGCTGGGGACAGGGGGCTTGGCTACACCTTC. This translates into CSAGDRGLGYTF.

The chain uses TRBV4-2 and TRBJ2-7, with D possibly being TRBD2 (6 bases). The V gene's germline CDR1 is LGHNA and CDR2 YNFKEQ. V was shortened by 1 base and J by 2 bases, with 12 bases between the two germline ends. This CDR3 has 15 amino acids. CDR3 in amino acids: CASSQATSRTYEQYF. CDR3 DNA: TGTGCCAGCAGCCAAGCCACTAGCAGAACCTACGAGCAGTACTTC.

V is TRBV6-6 and J is TRBJ2-1, with D possibly matching TRBD2 (5 bases). The CDR3 length is 14 residues. Germline CDR1 reads MNHNY; CDR2 reads SVGAGI (reference sequence). The V end lost 4 bases, the J end lost 0 bases, and 7 bases lay between the germline ends. The CDR3 DNA follows: TGTGCCAGCAGTTGGGAGAGCTCCTACAATGAGCAGTTCTTC. Translation: CASSWESSYNEQFF.

The V gene is TRBV11-2, the J gene TRBJ1-5; D gene ambiguous. The CDR3 contains 14 residues. With 0 bases removed from V and 2 bases from J, the gap between germline ends came to 5 bases. The V gene's germline CDR1 is SGHAT and CDR2 FQNNGV. The CDR3 reads CASSLEAGNQPQHF. The CDR3 DNA is TGTGCCAGCAGCTTAGAGGCAGGCAATCAGCCCCAGCATTTT.

The V and J genes are TRBV7-8 and TRBJ1-5; D gene ambiguous. V gave up 2 bases and J gave up 1 base, with 6 bases separating them. There are 14 residues in the CDR3. Germline assignment: CDR1 SGHVS and CDR2 FQNEAQ. CDR3 residues: CASSLTGSNQPQHF. CDR3 coding DNA: TGTGCCAGCAGCTTAACGGGGAGCAATCAGCCCCAGCATTTT.

In its sample, this clone was seen a few times. The chain uses TRBV29-1 and TRBJ1-1, with D possibly being TRBD1 (5 bases). The ends were cut back, 0 bases at V and 7 bases at J, with 9 bases in the middle. Germline V gene lookup returns CDR1 SQVTM and CDR2 ANQGSEA. The CDR3 contains 12 residues. DNA of the CDR3: TGCAGCGTTGAAGATCTCAGGGTTGAAGCTTTCTTT. Its protein product is CSVEDLRVEAFF.

The genes are TRBV7-9 and TRBJ2-1, with 8 positions matching TRBD2. Germline V gene sequence: CDR1 SEHNR, CDR2 FQNEAQ (reference sequence). V was clipped by 0 bases and J by 2 bases; unmatched bases: 6. The CDR3 is made up of 17 amino acids. The CDR3 reads CASSLAPSGSTYNEQFF. CDR3 sequence (DNA): TGTGCCAGCAGCTTAGCGCCGAGCGGGAGTACCTACAATGAGCAGTTCTTC.

This chain joins TRBV6-5 and TRBJ2-7, with 11 bases that match TRBD2. Germline V gene sequence: CDR1 MNHEY, CDR2 SVGAGI. V lost 6 bases to trimming and J lost 4 bases; unmatched junction nucleotides: 5. CDR3 length equals 14 residues. DNA for the CDR3: TGTGCCAGCAGCCGACTAGCGGGAAGTTACGAGCAGTACTTC. Its translation is CASSRLAGSYEQYF.

The chain combines TRBV3-1 (or the pseudogene TRBV3-2) with TRBJ2-1, with a possible D match to TRBD2 (6 bases). The length of the CDR3 is 12 residues. V was shortened by 4 bases and J by 10 bases, with 11 bases between the two germline ends. CDR1 and CDR2 from the germline V gene are LGHDT and YNNKEL (reference sequence). The CDR3 protein is CASSRLGGEQFF. The CDR3 bases are TGTGCCAGCAGCCGATTGGGGGGAGAGCAGTTCTTC.

This clone was seen once. The chain combines TRBV14 with TRBJ1-2; 8 bases map to TRBD1. Trimming at V came to 2 bases and at J to 6 bases, leaving 14 bases not matched to a gene. CDR1 and CDR2 (germline): SGHDN, FVKESK. The CDR3 length is 17 residues. DNA for the CDR3: TGTGCCAGCAGCCAACAATCAGGGGGCAGGAAGACGAATGGCTACACCTTC. Translation gives CASSQQSGGRKTNGYTF.

Here the CDR3 DNA reads TGCGCCAGCCGCCTGGGACTAGCGGGAGATCTGTTCTTC. It specifies CASRLGLAGDLFF. The rearrangement uses TRBV4-1 and TRBJ2-1, with 14 bases lining up with TRBD2. CDR1 MGHRA and CDR2 YSYEKL come from the germline V gene. V shed 8 bases, J shed 15 bases, and the junction held 9 bases outside the gene matches. The CDR3 sequence is 13 residues long.

The sample holds a few counts of this clone. The CDR3 coding sequence is TGTGCCAGCAGCTTAGAACGAGGGGGTGGACAGCCCCAGCATTTT. Its protein is CASSLERGGGQPQHF. This chain links TRBV7-8 with TRBJ1-5, with D maybe TRBD1 (6 bases). CDR1 is SGHVS and CDR2 is FQNEAQ in the germline V gene. This CDR3 spans 15 amino acids. V dropped 1 base and J dropped 7 bases, with 14 bases sitting between them.

On this clone: The same CDR3 can be traced to other DNA sequences in this sample. The genes are TRBV19 and TRBJ2-3, with 11 bases that match TRBD2. With V trimmed by 3 bases and J by 3 bases, 2 bases remained unmatched. Germline loops: CDR1 LNHDA, CDR2 SQIVND (reference sequence). CDR3 length: 15 amino acids. CDR3 bases: TGTGCCAGTAGTATCCTAGCGGGAGGAACAGATACGCAGTATTTT. Its translation: CASSILAGGTDTQYF. Supplemented by reference TRBV19 and TRBJ2-3, the full variable domain reads DGGITQSPKYLFRKEGQNVTLSCEQNLNHDAMYWYRQDPGQGLRLIYYSQIVNDFQKGDIAEGYSVSREKKESFPLTVTSAQKNPTAFYLCASSILAGGTDTQYFGPGTRLTVL.

The chain combines TRBV3-1 (or the pseudogene TRBV3-2) with TRBJ1-3; unclear D gene. This CDR3 has 16 residues. Germline CDR1 reads LGHDT; CDR2 reads YNNKEL (reference sequence). Trimming shortened V by 5 bases and J by 0 bases, and 14 bases separated the two germline ends. The CDR3 coding sequence is TGTGCCAGCAGCTCCCCCAAACTCTTCTCTGGAAACACCATATATTTT. It is translated as CASSSPKLFSGNTIYF.

The gene calls are TRBV4-1 and TRBJ2-2; a weak D match, TRBD2 (5 bases). This CDR3 spans 16 amino acids. The V gene lost 0 bases and the J gene lost 5 bases, with 13 bases spanning the gap. CDR1 is MGHRA, CDR2 YSYEKL, per germline. The CDR3 DNA sequence: TGCGCCAGCAGCCAAGATCCCAGCGGCCTGACCGGGGAGCTGTTTTTT. Amino acid sequence: CASSQDPSGLTGELFF.

This clone has a handful of counts. The chain joins TRBV28 to TRBJ2-2; TRBD1 matches 11 bases. Germline V gene lookup returns CDR1 MDHEN and CDR2 SYDVKM. The CDR3 is 18 residues long. V was pared by 6 bases and J by 5 bases, with 14 bases of the junction left unmatched. The CDR3 is CASRSETRDRGWTGELFF. CDR3 DNA sequence: TGTGCCAGCAGATCGGAAACCCGGGACAGGGGGTGGACCGGGGAGCTGTTTTTT. The full variable domain, with the rest looked up from reference TRBV28 and TRBJ2-2, is DVKVTQSSRYLVKRTGEKVFLECVQDMDHENMFWYRQDPGLGLRLIYFSYDVKMKEKGDIPEGYSVSREKKERFSLILESASTNQTSMYLCASRSETRDRGWTGELFFGEGSRLTVL.

The CDR3 region is CASSTHNQPQHF. As DNA, the CDR3 is TGTGCCAGCTCCACTCACAATCAGCCCCAGCATTTT. V gene TRBV12-3 or TRBV12-4 combines with J gene TRBJ1-5; no clear D gene. This CDR3 comprises 12 residues. Trimming cost V 8 bases and J 3 bases, with 8 bases left between them.

This chain joins TRBV29-1 and TRBJ1-1; TRBD1 aligns across 9 bases. Germline CDR1 reads SQVTM; CDR2 reads ANQGSEA. Trimming took 6 bases from V and 8 from J; bases not matched to a gene: 7. This CDR3 has 12 amino acids. The CDR3, as DNA: TGCAGCGTCGCCCACGGACAGGGGGAAGCTTTCTTT. Its protein product is CSVAHGQGEAFF.

A remark on this clone: In the same sample, other DNA sequences code for this CDR3. The gene calls are TRBV19 and TRBJ2-7, with TRBD2 matching over 12 bases. The germline CDR1 and CDR2 sequences are LNHDA and SQIVND (reference sequence). V was pared by 4 bases and J by 4 bases, with 2 bases of the junction left unmatched. The CDR3 covers 14 residues. The CDR3 reads CASSRTSGDYEQYV. Here the CDR3 DNA reads TGTGCCAGTAGTAGGACTAGCGGGGATTACGAGCAGTACGTC.

V gene TRBV2 combines with J gene TRBJ2-4; D gene uncertain. V was shortened by 6 bases and J by 6 bases, with 6 bases between the two germline ends. CDR3 length: 11 amino acids. The germline gives CDR1 SNHLY, CDR2 FYNNEI. The CDR3: CASRLLNIQYF. As DNA, the CDR3 is TGTGCCAGCAGATTATTAAACATTCAGTACTTC.

This clone was counted between two and nine times. V usage is TRBV6-5 and J usage is TRBJ2-2; TRBD1 aligns across 7 bases. CDR1 MNHEY and CDR2 SVGAGI come from the germline V gene. With V trimmed by 5 bases and J by 4 bases, 7 bases remained unmatched. This CDR3 comprises 15 residues. The CDR3 is CASSIRDRTTGELFF. CDR3 nucleotide sequence: TGTGCCAGCAGTATACGGGACAGAACCACCGGGGAGCTGTTTTTT.

This clone showed up just a few times. This chain joins TRBV25-1 and TRBJ2-1, with 13 bases aligning to TRBD2. CDR1 is MGHDK and CDR2 is SYGVNS in the germline V gene. The junction had 11 bases not matched to a gene; V was cut back by 4 bases and J by 5 bases. CDR3 length: 18 residues. The chain's CDR3 is CASSAPGLAGKGHNEQFF. DNA of the CDR3: TGTGCCAGCAGTGCTCCGGGACTAGCGGGAAAGGGACACAATGAGCAGTTCTTC. Using reference TRBV25-1 and TRBJ2-1 for the parts outside the CDR3, the full variable domain is EADIYQTPRYLVIGTGKKITLECSQTMGHDKMYWYQQDPGMELHLIHYSYGVNSTEKGDLSSESTVSRIRTEHFPLTLESARPSHTSQYLCASSAPGLAGKGHNEQFFGPGTRLTVL.

The chain recombines TRBV5-1 with TRBJ2-3, with TRBD2 matching 8 bases. CDR3 size: 15 residues. Germline assignment: CDR1 SGHRS and CDR2 YFSETQ. Trimming removed 0 bases from V and 5 bases from J; junction bases left unmatched: 5. The DNA for the CDR3 is TGCGCCAGCAGCTTGGAGCGTCTAGCGGGAGATACGCAGTATTTT. Amino acid sequence: CASSLERLAGDTQYF.

The chain uses TRBV18 and TRBJ1-1; TRBD1 is a possible D gene (6 bases). Germline V lookup: CDR1 KGHSH, CDR2 LQKENI. CDR3 length equals 16 residues. The V gene lost 1 base and the J gene lost 4 bases, with 16 bases spanning the gap. The CDR3 region has the DNA TGTGCCAGCTCACCACAAGCCAGTAACAGGGCCACTGAAGCTTTCTTT. This sequence encodes CASSPQASNRATEAFF.

The chain employs TRBV7-2 and TRBJ2-3; 8 positions agree with TRBD2. V shed 6 bases, J shed 1 base, and the junction held 12 bases outside the gene matches. The germline V gene encodes CDR1 SGHTA and CDR2 FQGNSA. The CDR3 is 17 amino acids. The DNA of the CDR3 is TGTGCCAGCAGTTCTACACTGAACGGGAGGGGCACAGATACGCAGTATTTT. This gives the protein CASSSTLNGRGTDTQYF.